A single sample gave rise to the 19 T cell receptor beta chains below, sequenced in a study of CD8 T cells in ankylosing spondylitis. The study, taken as a whole, reports: What seemed typical of ankylosing spondylitis blood was a TCR beta motif built from under 10 highly homologous variants.

TCRdb re-analysed the 5' RACE reads in MiXCR, keeping a single row per CDR3 protein. Here the sample spans more than 300,000 distinct CDR3 sequences, 7.5% to 9% being singletons. No antigen is known for these receptors. Sequencing used blood, either unsorted or a sorted T cell fraction (not recorded which). The receptors originated from a male donor with ankylosing spondylitis.

This clonotype has a handful of counts. This chain connects TRBV7-9 to TRBJ1-2, with TRBD1 matching over 7 bases. Per germline, CDR1 SEHNR and CDR2 FQNEAQ (reference sequence). This CDR3 spans 13 amino acids. Trimming cost V 4 bases and J 5 bases; bases outside gene matches: 4. The CDR3 DNA sequence: TGTGCCAGCAGCTCAGGGGGTGTTTATGGCTACACCTTC. Protein: CASSSGGVYGYTF.

Many counts were recorded for this clonotype. The V gene is TRBV6-1, the J gene TRBJ1-3; D call uncertain. The germline V gene encodes CDR1 MNHNS and CDR2 SASEGT. The CDR3 consists of 13 residues. V was clipped by 8 bases and J by 7 bases, with 15 bases between them. CDR3 sequence: CASRTASGNTIYF. The CDR3 DNA reads as TGTGCCAGCCGGACTGCCTCGGGGAACACCATATATTTT.

This clonotype was recorded many times. J is TRBJ2-7 and V is TRBV15; D not resolved. This CDR3 is 14 amino acids long. Germline V gene data show CDR1 as LNHNV and CDR2 as YYDKDF (reference sequence). V was shortened by 0 bases and J by 2 bases, with 8 bases between the two germline ends. The CDR3 nucleotides read TGTGCCACCAGCAGAGAAGGTGTCACCTACGAGCAGTACTTC. This sequence encodes CATSREGVTYEQYF. The complete variable domain, with remaining parts taken from reference TRBV15 and TRBJ2-7, reads DAMVIQNPRYQVTQFGKPVTLSCSQTLNHNVMYWYQQKSSQAPKLLFHYYDKDFNNEADTPDNFQSRRPNTSFCFLDIRSPGLGDTAMYLCATSREGVTYEQYFGPGTRLTVT.

The chain joins TRBV11-1 to TRBJ2-2; TRBD2 agrees at 13 bases. This CDR3 is built from 18 residues. V shed 3 bases, J shed 3 bases, and the junction held 7 bases outside the gene matches. In germline, CDR1 is SGHAT, CDR2 FQDESV (reference sequence). CDR3 DNA: TGTGCCAGCAGCTTTCTACTGGGACTAGCGGGGCACACCGGGGAGCTGTTTTTT. As protein: CASSFLLGLAGHTGELFF.

V usage is TRBV6-2 or TRBV6-3 and J usage is TRBJ2-3; TRBD2 aligns across 16 bases. Germline lookup yields CDR1 MNHEY and CDR2 SVGEGT. V dropped 0 bases and J dropped 6; count of bases not matched to a gene: 12. The CDR3 length is 20 residues. The CDR3 loop is CASSYSTGGLAGGGVDTQYF. The CDR3 nucleotides read TGTGCCAGCAGTTACTCGACAGGGGGACTAGCGGGAGGGGGGGTCGATACGCAGTATTTT.

The chain recombines TRBV27 with TRBJ2-2; 9 bases match TRBD2. This CDR3 spans 16 amino acids. The junction had 7 bases not matched to a gene; V was cut back by 6 bases and J by 2 bases. CDR1 is MNHEY, CDR2 SMNVEV, per germline (reference sequence). This CDR3 reads CASRGRREGNTGELFF. CDR3 bases: TGTGCCAGCAGGGGTAGGCGGGAGGGAAACACCGGGGAGCTGTTTTTT.

This clonotype has a count of ten or more. V and J are TRBV29-1 and TRBJ2-7; the match to TRBD1 covers 11 bases. The V gene's germline CDR1 is SQVTM and CDR2 ANQGSEA. CDR3 length: 13 amino acids. J gave up 7 bases and V 7 bases, and 9 bases lay outside the gene matches. Here the CDR3 reads CSASGTGGLEQYF. DNA of the CDR3: TGCAGCGCCTCCGGGACAGGGGGTTTAGAGCAGTACTTC.

The table lists this clonotype with many counts. V gene TRBV6-1 combines with J gene TRBJ2-2, with D tentatively TRBD1 (5 bases). Trimming shortened V by 6 bases and J by 3 bases, and 17 bases separated the two germline ends. This CDR3 contains 16 residues. The germline V gene has CDR1 MNHNS and CDR2 SASEGT. The CDR3 DNA is TGTGCCAGCAGCGATACTGGGGCTTGGCACACCGGGGAGCTGTTTTTT. Translation: CASSDTGAWHTGELFF.

This clonotype was counted only a few times. This chain joins TRBV19 and TRBJ1-5; 7 nucleotides match TRBD1. The trim removed 0 bases at V and 0 bases at J, leaving 8 bases unmatched. The germline V gene has CDR1 LNHDA and CDR2 SQIVND (reference sequence). This CDR3 spans 18 amino acids. The CDR3, as DNA: TGTGCCAGTAGTATAGATCTAGGGACAGAATATAGCAATCAGCCCCAGCATTTT. Translating it yields CASSIDLGTEYSNQPQHF.

This clonotype has only a few counts. J is TRBJ2-7 and V is TRBV29-1; either TRBD1 or TRBD2 may supply D (5 bases each). Trimming stripped 6 bases from V and 0 bases from J, with 12 bases between. This CDR3 has 13 residues. Germline CDR1 SQVTM, CDR2 ANQGSEA. The CDR3 coding sequence is TGCAGCGTAGGGGAGCGGAGCTCCTACGAGCAGTACTTC. Translated, it gives CSVGERSSYEQYF.

This clonotype was counted only a few times. The chain has TRBV2 and TRBJ2-7; 11 bases map to TRBD2. Germline V gene lookup returns CDR1 SNHLY and CDR2 FYNNEI. V trimming: 2 bases; J trimming: 0 bases; junction bases outside the gene matches: 3. This CDR3 is built from 16 residues. The CDR3 sequence: CASSEQTSGVSYEQYF. The CDR3 DNA follows: TGTGCCAGCAGTGAACAGACTAGCGGGGTCTCCTACGAGCAGTACTTC.

There are many counts of this clonotype. J is TRBJ2-7 and V is TRBV10-3, with 11 bases that match TRBD2. CDR1 is ENHRY, CDR2 SYGVKD, per germline. V shed 6 bases, J shed 4 bases, and the junction held 5 bases outside the gene matches. This CDR3 is 14 amino acids long. CDR3 nucleotide sequence: TGTGCCATCAGCAGCGGGACTAGCGGTTACGAGCAGTACTTC. It encodes CAISSGTSGYEQYF.

This clonotype has just a few counts. V usage is TRBV5-1 and J usage is TRBJ1-1, with D possibly TRBD1 on 6 matching bases. The CDR3 contains 13 residues. Germline lookup yields CDR1 SGHRS and CDR2 YFSETQ. The V gene lost 7 bases and the J gene lost 2 bases, with 12 bases spanning the gap. The CDR3 DNA is TGCGCCAGCGGAGAGGACAGCAACACTGAAGCTTTCTTT. Protein: CASGEDSNTEAFF.

This clonotype came up a few times. V gene TRBV29-1 combines with J gene TRBJ1-4; D unclear. The CDR3 sequence is 14 residues long. Germline V gene data show CDR1 as SQVTM and CDR2 as ANQGSEA. The V end was cut by 7 bases, the J end by 0 bases, with 12 bases between. CDR3: CSAGEPTTNEKLFF. DNA of the CDR3: TGCAGCGCTGGGGAACCGACAACTAATGAAAAACTGTTTTTT.

Ten or more counts support this clonotype. The V gene is TRBV20-1, the J gene TRBJ2-1; D may correspond to TRBD1 or TRBD2 (5 bases each). With 5 bases removed from V and 0 bases from J, the gap between germline ends came to 14 bases. The CDR3 loop spans 15 amino acids. CDR1 DFQATT and CDR2 SNEGSKA come from the germline V gene (reference sequence). CDR3 nucleotide sequence: TGCAGTGCTCGCACCGGGACCTACTCCTACAATGAGCAGTTCTTC. Translation: CSARTGTYSYNEQFF.

This sequence joins TRBV11-2 and TRBJ2-2; D may match TRBD1 or TRBD2 (5 bases each). V gave up 0 bases and J gave up 4 bases, with 18 bases separating them. The CDR3 totals 18 residues. In germline, CDR1 is SGHAT, CDR2 FQNNGV. The CDR3 nucleotides are TGTGCCAGCAGCTTAGAAAGTTGGCCGGGGCCGAGCACCGGGGAGCTGTTTTTT. Its protein is CASSLESWPGPSTGELFF.

This clonotype turned up a few times. The V gene is TRBV4-3, the J gene TRBJ2-7; tentative D call: TRBD2 (6 bases). Germline CDR1 and CDR2: LGHNA and YSLEER. The CDR3 contains 14 residues. V was pared by 1 base and J by 4 bases, with 11 bases between. The CDR3 region is CASSQARDRYEQYF. CDR3 nucleotide sequence: TGCGCCAGCAGCCAAGCGCGGGACCGTTACGAGCAGTACTTC.

This clonotype has only a few counts. This sequence joins TRBV12-3 or TRBV12-4 and TRBJ2-7; unclear D gene. The CDR3 loop spans 13 amino acids. The V end lost 3 bases, the J end lost 2 bases, and 8 bases lay between the germline ends. CDR3 bases: TGTGCCAGCAGTTTGTCATGGACCTACGAGCAGTACTTC. Translating gives CASSLSWTYEQYF.

The sample holds a few counts of this clonotype. The rearrangement joins TRBV10-2 to TRBJ2-1; D may be TRBD1 or TRBD2 (6 bases each). Trimming removed 0 bases from V and 4 bases from J, with 16 bases in between. The length of the CDR3 is 17 residues. The V gene's germline CDR1 is WSHSY and CDR2 SAAADI. CDR3 amino acids: CASSESGGRGQYNEQFF. Written as DNA, the CDR3 is TGCGCCAGCAGTGAGTCAGGGGGGCGGGGACAATACAATGAGCAGTTCTTC.